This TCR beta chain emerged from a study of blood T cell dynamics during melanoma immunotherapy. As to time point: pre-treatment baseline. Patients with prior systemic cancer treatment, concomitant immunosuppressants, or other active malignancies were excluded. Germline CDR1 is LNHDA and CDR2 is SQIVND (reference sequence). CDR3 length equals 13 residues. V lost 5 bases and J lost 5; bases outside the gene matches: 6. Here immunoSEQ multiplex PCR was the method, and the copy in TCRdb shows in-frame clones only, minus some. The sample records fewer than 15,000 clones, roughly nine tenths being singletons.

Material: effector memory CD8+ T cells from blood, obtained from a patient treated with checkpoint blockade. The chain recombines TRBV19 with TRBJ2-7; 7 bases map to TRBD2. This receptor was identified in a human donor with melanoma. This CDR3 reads CASSGSGGDEQYF. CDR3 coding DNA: TGTGCCAGTAGTGGAAGTGGGGGGGACGAGCAGTACTTC. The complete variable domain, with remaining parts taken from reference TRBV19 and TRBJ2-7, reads DGGITQSPKYLFRKEGQNVTLSCEQNLNHDAMYWYRQDPGQGLRLIYYSQIVNDFQKGDIAEGYSVSREKKESFPLTVTSAQKNPTAFYLCASSGSGGDEQYFGPGTRLTVT.